The entry below gives a single T cell receptor (beta chain) sequence along with its context. The ends lost 5 bases at V and 5 bases at J; junction bases unmatched: 6. The CDR3 extends over 14 amino acids. Germline V gene sequence: CDR1 SGHVS, CDR2 FQNEAQ. Original processing methods: For nucleated cells, counts were estimated from reference gene primer amplification. Clones were sequenced by immunoSEQ multiplex PCR, and TCRdb holds only the in-frame ones, with some missing. From that table come the V and J calls and clone size; the DNA was used to work out D and trimming. The table records approximately 200,000 clones, 80% to 90% of them present only once. This entry comes from a study of blood T cell repertoires in COVID-19. The wider study: The origin of the acute and convalescent COVID-19 samples was the United States, Italy and Spain. The cDNA or gDNA used as material had been derived from T cells, B-cell-depleted T cells, or PBMCs.

Specimen: peripheral blood. The receptor's source is a woman of 80 years or more with acute or convalescent COVID-19. The V gene is TRBV7-8, the J gene TRBJ1-5; 7 bases align to TRBD1. The CDR3 DNA follows: TGTGCCAGCAGCCCGGAAACAGGGGATCAGCCCCAGCATTTT. Encoded protein: CASSPETGDQPQHF.